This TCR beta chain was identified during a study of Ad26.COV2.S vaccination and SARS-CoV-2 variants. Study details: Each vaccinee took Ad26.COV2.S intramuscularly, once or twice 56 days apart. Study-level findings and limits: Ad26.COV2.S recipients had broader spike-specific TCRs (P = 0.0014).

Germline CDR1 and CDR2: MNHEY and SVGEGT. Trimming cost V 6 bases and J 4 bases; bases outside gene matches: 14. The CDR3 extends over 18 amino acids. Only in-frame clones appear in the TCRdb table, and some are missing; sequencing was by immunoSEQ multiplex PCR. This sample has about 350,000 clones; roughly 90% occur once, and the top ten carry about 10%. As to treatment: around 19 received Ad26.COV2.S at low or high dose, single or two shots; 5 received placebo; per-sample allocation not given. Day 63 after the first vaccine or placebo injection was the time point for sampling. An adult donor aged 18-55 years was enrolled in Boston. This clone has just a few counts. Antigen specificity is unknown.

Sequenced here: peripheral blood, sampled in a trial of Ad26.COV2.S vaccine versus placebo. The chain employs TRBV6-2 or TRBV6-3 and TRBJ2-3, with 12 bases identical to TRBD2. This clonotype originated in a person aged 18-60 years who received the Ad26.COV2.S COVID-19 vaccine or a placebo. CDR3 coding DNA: TGTGCCAGCAGCAAAGGACTAGCGGGGACCCCCGACGCAGATACGCAGTATTTT. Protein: CASSKGLAGTPDADTQYF.